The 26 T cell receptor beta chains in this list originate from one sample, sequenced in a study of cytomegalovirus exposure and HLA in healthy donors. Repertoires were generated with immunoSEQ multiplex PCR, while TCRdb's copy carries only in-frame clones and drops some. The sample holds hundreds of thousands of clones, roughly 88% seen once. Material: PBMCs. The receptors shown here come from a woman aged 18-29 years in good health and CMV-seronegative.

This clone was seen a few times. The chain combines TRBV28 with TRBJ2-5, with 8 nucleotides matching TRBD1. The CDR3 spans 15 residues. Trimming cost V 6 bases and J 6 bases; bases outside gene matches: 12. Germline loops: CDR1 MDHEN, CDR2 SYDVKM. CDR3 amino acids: CASSFTKQGVKTQYF. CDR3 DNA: TGTGCCAGCAGCTTCACAAAACAGGGGGTTAAGACCCAGTACTTC.

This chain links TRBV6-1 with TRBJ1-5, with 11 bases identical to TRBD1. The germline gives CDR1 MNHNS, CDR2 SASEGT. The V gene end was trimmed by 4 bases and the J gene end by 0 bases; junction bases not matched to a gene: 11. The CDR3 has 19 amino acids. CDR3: CASSGLGQGAAYSNQPQHF. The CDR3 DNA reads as TGTGCCAGCAGTGGTCTCGGACAGGGGGCTGCATATAGCAATCAGCCCCAGCATTTT.

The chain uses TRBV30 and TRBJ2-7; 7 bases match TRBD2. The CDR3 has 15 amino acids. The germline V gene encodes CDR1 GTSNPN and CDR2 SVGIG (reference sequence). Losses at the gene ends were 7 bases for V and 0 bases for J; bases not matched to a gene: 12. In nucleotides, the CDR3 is TGTGCCTACACCGAGCGGGACCGTCTCTCCTACGAGCAGTACTTC. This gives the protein CAYTERDRLSYEQYF. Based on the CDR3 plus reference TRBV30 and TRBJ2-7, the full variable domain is SQTIHQWPATLVQPVGSPLSLECTVEGTSNPNLYWYRQAAGRGLQLLFYSVGIGQISSEVPQNLSASRPQDRQFILSSKKLLLSDSGFYLCAYTERDRLSYEQYFGPGTRLTVT.

DNA of the CDR3: TGTGCCTGGCGAACGGGACACACTAGTTCCGGGGAGCTGTTTTTT. Its protein product is CAWRTGHTSSGELFF. This rearrangement joins TRBV21-1 to TRBJ2-2; TRBD1 is the table's D call, not checked against the DNA. TRBV21-1 is noted as a pseudogene. The CDR3 contains 15 residues.

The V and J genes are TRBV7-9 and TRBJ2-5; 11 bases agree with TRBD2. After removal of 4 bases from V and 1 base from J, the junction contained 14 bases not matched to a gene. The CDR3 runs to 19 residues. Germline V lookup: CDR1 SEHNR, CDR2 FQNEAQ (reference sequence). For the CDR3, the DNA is TGTGCCAGCAGCTCCAATCTAGCGGGGGGACTCCCTATCCAAGAGACCCAGTACTTC. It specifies CASSSNLAGGLPIQETQYF.

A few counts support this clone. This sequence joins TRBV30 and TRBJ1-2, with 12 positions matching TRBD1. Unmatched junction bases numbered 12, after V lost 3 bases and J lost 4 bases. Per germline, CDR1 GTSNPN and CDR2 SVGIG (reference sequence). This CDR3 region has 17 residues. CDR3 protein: CAWSSWDRGRVSYGYTF. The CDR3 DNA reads TGTGCCTGGAGCTCATGGGACAGGGGGCGAGTCAGCTATGGCTACACCTTC.

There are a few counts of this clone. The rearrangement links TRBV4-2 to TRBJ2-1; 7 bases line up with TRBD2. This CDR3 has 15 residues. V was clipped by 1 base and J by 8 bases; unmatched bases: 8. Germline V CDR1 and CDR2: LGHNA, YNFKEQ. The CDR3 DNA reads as TGTGCCAGCAGCCAAGCGGCGGGAGTGGGGGATGAGCAGTTCTTC. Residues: CASSQAAGVGDEQFF.

DNA for the CDR3: TGTGCCAGCAGTTTCCGCCTAGCGGGGGGACCGTACCAAGAGACCCAGTACTTC. Its protein is CASSFRLAGGPYQETQYF. The genes are TRBV28 and TRBJ2-5; 11 bases are a match to TRBD2. J gave up 0 bases and V 3 bases, and 9 bases lay outside the gene matches. Germline CDR1 and CDR2: MDHEN and SYDVKM. The CDR3 contains 18 residues.

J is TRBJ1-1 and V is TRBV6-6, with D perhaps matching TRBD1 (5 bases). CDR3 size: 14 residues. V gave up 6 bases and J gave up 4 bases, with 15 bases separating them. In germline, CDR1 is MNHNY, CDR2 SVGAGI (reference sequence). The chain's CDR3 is CASSSRRDFTEAFF. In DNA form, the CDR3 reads TGTGCCAGCAGCTCGAGGAGGGACTTCACTGAAGCTTTCTTT.

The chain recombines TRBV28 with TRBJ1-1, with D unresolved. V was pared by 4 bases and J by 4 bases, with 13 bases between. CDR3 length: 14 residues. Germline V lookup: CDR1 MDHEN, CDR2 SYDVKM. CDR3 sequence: CASSYRGSGTEAFF. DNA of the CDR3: TGTGCCAGCAGTTACCGGGGTTCGGGCACTGAAGCTTTCTTT.

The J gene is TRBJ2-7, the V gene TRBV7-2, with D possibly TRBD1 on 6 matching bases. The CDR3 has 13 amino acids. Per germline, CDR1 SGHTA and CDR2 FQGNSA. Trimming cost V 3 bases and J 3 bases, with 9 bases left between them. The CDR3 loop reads CASSLGQFYEQYF. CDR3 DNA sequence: TGTGCCAGCAGCTTGGGACAATTCTACGAGCAGTACTTC.

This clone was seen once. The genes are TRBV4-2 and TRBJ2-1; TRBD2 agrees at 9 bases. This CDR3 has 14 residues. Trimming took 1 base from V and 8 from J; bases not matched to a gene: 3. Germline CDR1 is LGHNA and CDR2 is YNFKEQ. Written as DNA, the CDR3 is TGTGCCAGCAGCCAAGGGGCTAGCGGGGATGAGCAGTTCTTC. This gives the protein CASSQGASGDEQFF.

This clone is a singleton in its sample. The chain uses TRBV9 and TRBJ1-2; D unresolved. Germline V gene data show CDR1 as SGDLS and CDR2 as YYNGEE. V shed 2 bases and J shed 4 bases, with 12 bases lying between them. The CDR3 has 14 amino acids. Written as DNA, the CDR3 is TGTGCCAGCAGCGTTAAGGACGGGAGCTATGGCTACACCTTC. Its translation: CASSVKDGSYGYTF.

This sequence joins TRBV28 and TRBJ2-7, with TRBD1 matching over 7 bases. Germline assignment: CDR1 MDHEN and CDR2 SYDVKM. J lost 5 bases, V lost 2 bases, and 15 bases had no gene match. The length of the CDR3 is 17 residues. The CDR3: CASSLQTYRGGLDEQYF. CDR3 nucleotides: TGTGCCAGCAGTTTACAAACCTACAGGGGTGGGCTAGACGAGCAGTACTTC.

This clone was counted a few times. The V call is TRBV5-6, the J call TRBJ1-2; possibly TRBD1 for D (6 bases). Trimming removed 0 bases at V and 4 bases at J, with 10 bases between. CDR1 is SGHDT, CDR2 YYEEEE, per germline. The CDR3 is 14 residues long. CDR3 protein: CASSLARTVYGYTF. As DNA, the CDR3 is TGTGCCAGCAGCTTGGCCAGGACAGTCTATGGCTACACCTTC. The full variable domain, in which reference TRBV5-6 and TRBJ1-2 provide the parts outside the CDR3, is DAGVTQSPTHLIKTRGQQVTLRCSPKSGHDTVSWYQQALGQGPQFIFQYYEEEERQRGNFPDRFSGHQFPNYSSELNVNALLLGDSALYLCASSLARTVYGYTFGSGTRLTVV.

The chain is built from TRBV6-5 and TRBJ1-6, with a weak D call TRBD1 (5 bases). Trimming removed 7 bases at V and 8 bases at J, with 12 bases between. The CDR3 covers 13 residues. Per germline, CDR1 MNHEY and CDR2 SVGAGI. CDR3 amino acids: CASKTGVDSPLHF. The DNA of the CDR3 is TGTGCCAGCAAAACGGGGGTGGATTCACCCCTCCACTTT.

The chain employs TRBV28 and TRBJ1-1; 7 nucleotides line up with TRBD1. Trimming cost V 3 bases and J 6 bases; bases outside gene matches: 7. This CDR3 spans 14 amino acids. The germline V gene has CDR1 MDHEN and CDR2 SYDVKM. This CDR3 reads CASSFRRGLAEAFF. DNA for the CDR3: TGTGCCAGCAGTTTTAGAAGGGGGCTAGCTGAAGCTTTCTTT.

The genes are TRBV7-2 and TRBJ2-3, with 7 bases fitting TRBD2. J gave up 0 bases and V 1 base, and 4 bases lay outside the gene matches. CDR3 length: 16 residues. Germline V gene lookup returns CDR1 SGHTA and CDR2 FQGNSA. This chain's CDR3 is CASSLGGSGSTDTQYF. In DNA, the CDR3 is TGTGCCAGCAGCTTAGGTGGTAGCGGGAGCACAGATACGCAGTATTTT. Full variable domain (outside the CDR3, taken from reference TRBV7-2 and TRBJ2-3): GAGVSQSPSNKVTEKGKDVELRCDPISGHTALYWYRQSLGQGLEFLIYFQGNSAPDKSGLPSDRFSAERTGGSVSTLTIQRTQQEDSAVYLCASSLGGSGSTDTQYFGPGTRLTVL.

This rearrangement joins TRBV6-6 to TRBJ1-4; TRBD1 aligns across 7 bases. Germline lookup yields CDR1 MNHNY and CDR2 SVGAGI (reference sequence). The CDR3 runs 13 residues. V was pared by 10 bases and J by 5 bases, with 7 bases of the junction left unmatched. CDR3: CATQDRDNEKLFF. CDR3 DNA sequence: TGTGCCACCCAAGACAGGGACAATGAAAAACTGTTTTTT.

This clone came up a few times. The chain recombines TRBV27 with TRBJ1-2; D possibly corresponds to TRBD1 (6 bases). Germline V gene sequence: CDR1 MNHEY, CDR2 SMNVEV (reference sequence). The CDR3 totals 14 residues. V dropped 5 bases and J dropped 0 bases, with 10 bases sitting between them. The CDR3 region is CASSTDRTNYGYTF. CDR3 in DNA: TGTGCCAGCAGTACGGACAGAACTAACTATGGCTACACCTTC.

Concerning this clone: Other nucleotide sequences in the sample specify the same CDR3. The CDR3 bases are TGTGCCAGCACGGGAGAGTCCTACGAGCAGTACTTC. Its protein is CASTGESYEQYF. The chain recombines TRBV6-5 with TRBJ2-7; the D gene is possibly TRBD2 (6 bases). Trimming took 7 bases from V and 1 from J, leaving 8 bases between them. Germline values: CDR1 MNHEY, CDR2 SVGAGI. The CDR3 runs 12 residues.

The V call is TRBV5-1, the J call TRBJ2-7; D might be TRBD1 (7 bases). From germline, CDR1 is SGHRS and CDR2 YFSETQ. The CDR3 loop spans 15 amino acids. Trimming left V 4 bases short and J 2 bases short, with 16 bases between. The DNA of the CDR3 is TGCGCCAGCAGCCCCATGCGGGACAGAACCTACGAGCAGTACTTC. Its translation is CASSPMRDRTYEQYF. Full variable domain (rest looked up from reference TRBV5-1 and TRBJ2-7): KAGVTQTPRYLIKTRGQQVTLSCSPISGHRSVSWYQQTPGQGLQFLFEYFSETQRNKGNFPGRFSGRQFSNSRSEMNVSTLELGDSALYLCASSPMRDRTYEQYFGPGTRLTVT.

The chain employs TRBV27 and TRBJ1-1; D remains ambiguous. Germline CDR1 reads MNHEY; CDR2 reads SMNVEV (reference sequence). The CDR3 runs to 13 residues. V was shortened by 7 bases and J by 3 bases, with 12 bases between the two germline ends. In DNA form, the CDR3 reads TGTGCCAGCACCCCCAGCGTGGACACTGAAGCTTTCTTT. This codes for CASTPSVDTEAFF.

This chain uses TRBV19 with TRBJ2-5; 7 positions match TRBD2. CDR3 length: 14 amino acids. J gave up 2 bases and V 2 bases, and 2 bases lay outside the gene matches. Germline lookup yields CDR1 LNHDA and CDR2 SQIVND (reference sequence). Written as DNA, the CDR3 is TGTGCCAGTAGTATAATGGGGGGGCAAGAGACCCAGTACTTC. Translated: CASSIMGGQETQYF.

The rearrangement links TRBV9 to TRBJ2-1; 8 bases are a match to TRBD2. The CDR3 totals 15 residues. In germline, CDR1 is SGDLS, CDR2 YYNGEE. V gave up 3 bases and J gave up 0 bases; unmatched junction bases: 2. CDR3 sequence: CASSAGGYSYNEQFF. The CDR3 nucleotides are TGTGCCAGCAGCGCGGGGGGGTACTCCTACAATGAGCAGTTCTTC. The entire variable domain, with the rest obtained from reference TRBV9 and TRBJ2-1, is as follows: DSGVTQTPKHLITATGQRVTLRCSPRSGDLSVYWYQQSLDQGLQFLIQYYNGEERAKGNILERFSAQQFPDLHSELNLSSLELGDSALYFCASSAGGYSYNEQFFGPGTRLTVL.

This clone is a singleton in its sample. For the CDR3, the DNA is TGTGCCAGCAGTTTCACGGGACTAGCGGGTTCCACCGGGGAGCTGTTTTTT. Its translation: CASSFTGLAGSTGELFF. The gene calls are TRBV13 and TRBJ2-2; 12 positions agree with TRBD2. The CDR3 spans 17 residues. CDR1 PRHDT and CDR2 FYEKMQ come from the germline V gene (reference sequence). Trimming took 6 bases from V and 4 from J; bases not matched to a gene: 9.